The 3 T cell receptor beta chains below come from one sample, sequenced in a study of spatial heterogeneity in lung cancer. Noted time point: sample taken at primary tumor resection. MiXCR, applied by TCRdb to the 5' RACE reads, yields one record per CDR3 protein. The table has 60,000 to 90,000 distinct CDR3 sequences, under 8.5% seen once. The specimen was PBMCs, collected at surgery. Receptor source: a male donor with early-stage non-small cell lung cancer.

This clonotype came up many times. This chain joins TRBV5-1 and TRBJ2-5; 7 bases align to TRBD1. The CDR3 contains 15 residues. V lost 0 bases to trimming and J lost 1 base; unmatched junction nucleotides: 3. CDR1 and CDR2 (germline): SGHRS, YFSETQ. CDR3 in amino acids: CASSLGQGPQETQYF. Here the CDR3 DNA reads TGCGCCAGCAGCTTGGGACAGGGTCCCCAAGAGACCCAGTACTTC.

The CDR3 DNA sequence: TGCAGCGGTGACAGGGCCACTGAAGCTTTCTTT. Residues: CSGDRATEAFF. The chain has TRBV29-1 and TRBJ1-1; the match to TRBD1 covers 7 bases. After removal of 7 bases from V and 4 bases from J, the junction contained 3 bases not matched to a gene. CDR3 size: 11 residues. Germline CDR1 and CDR2: SQVTM and ANQGSEA.

The J gene is TRBJ2-1, the V gene TRBV9, with unresolved D. Germline loops: CDR1 SGDLS, CDR2 YYNGEE. The CDR3 runs 14 residues. The V gene lost 4 bases and the J gene lost 6 bases, with 14 bases spanning the gap. The CDR3 is CASSPDRQINEQFF. The CDR3 nucleotides read TGTGCCAGCAGCCCAGACCGGCAGATCAATGAGCAGTTCTTC.